These T cell receptor beta chains were read from a single sample in a study of persistence of HIV-infected CD4 T cells. The data were produced by immunoSEQ multiplex PCR, yet TCRdb's version contains in-frame clones alone and is incomplete. The sample contains about 60,000 clones, about 69% of which appear only once. No antigen is known for these receptors. The material was CD4+ T cells sorted from PBMCs after approximately 19-hour stimulation, obtained from a patient who received antiretroviral therapy. Source of these receptors: an adult man with HIV who was CMV-seropositive. CDR3s include the opening cysteine and the closing phenylalanine or tryptophan. A D gene is named only where the DNA matches it firmly. Clone size is shown for a subset of rows, as once, few, many or a class of expanded clone.

v_gene: TRBV18
j_gene: TRBJ2-7
abundance: -
d_gene: -
CDR3nt: TGTGCCAGCTCACCAGGGCTAGCTAACGAGCAGTACTTC
CDR3aa: CASSPGLANEQYF

v_gene: TRBV2
j_gene: TRBJ1-6
abundance: many
d_gene: -
CDR3nt: TGTGCCAGCAGTAGAGAGGATAATTCACCCCTCCACTTT
CDR3aa: CASSREDNSPLHF

v_gene: TRBV9
j_gene: TRBJ2-2
abundance: -
d_gene: TRBD1
CDR3nt: TGTGCCAGCAGCGATCGGACAGGGGGCCCCGGGGAGCTGTTTTTT
CDR3aa: CASSDRTGGPGELFF

v_gene: TRBV5-1
j_gene: TRBJ1-5
abundance: -
d_gene: TRBD1
CDR3nt: TGCGCCAGCAGCTTGGATACAGGGGGCAATCAGCCCCAGCATTTT
CDR3aa: CASSLDTGGNQPQHF

v_gene: TRBV5-1
j_gene: TRBJ2-7
abundance: -
d_gene: -
CDR3nt: TGCGCCAGCAGTTGGCCAGGGCAGTTTACCCACGAGCAGTACTTC
CDR3aa: CASSWPGQFTHEQYF

v_gene: TRBV15
j_gene: TRBJ1-5
abundance: -
d_gene: -
CDR3nt: TGTGCCACCAGCAGAGGGGTAGGGAAGGATCAGCCCCAGCATTTT
CDR3aa: CATSRGVGKDQPQHF

v_gene: TRBV27
j_gene: TRBJ2-2
abundance: few
d_gene: -
CDR3nt: TGTGCCAGCCGCCGTACACCCACCGGGGAGCTGTTTTTT
CDR3aa: CASRRTPTGELFF

v_gene: TRBV19
j_gene: TRBJ1-3
abundance: -
d_gene: TRBD1
CDR3nt: TGTGCCAGTACTACAGGGGCCTCTGGAAACACCATATATTTT
CDR3aa: CASTTGASGNTIYF

v_gene: TRBV6-1
j_gene: TRBJ1-6
abundance: few
d_gene: -
CDR3nt: TGTGCCAGCAGTGAGGTCAGCACCCTTTCACCCCTCCACTTT
CDR3aa: CASSEVSTLSPLHF

v_gene: TRBV5-1
j_gene: TRBJ1-5
abundance: few
d_gene: TRBD1
CDR3nt: TGCGCCAGCAGCTTCGGACAGGGGCCGAATCAGCCCCAGCATTTT
CDR3aa: CASSFGQGPNQPQHF

v_gene: TRBV24-1
j_gene: TRBJ2-1
abundance: -
d_gene: -
CDR3nt: TGTGCCACCAGTGAACGGAGAGAGCAGTTCTTC
CDR3aa: CATSERREQFF

v_gene: TRBV24-1
j_gene: TRBJ2-3
abundance: -
d_gene: -
CDR3nt: TGTGCCACCAGTGATTCGGCTAGCAGCTATACGCAGTATTTT
CDR3aa: CATSDSASSYTQYF

v_gene: TRBV10-3
j_gene: TRBJ1-1
abundance: few
d_gene: -
CDR3nt: TGTGCCATCAGTGAGAGCGGCGTTACAAACACTGAAGCTTTCTTT
CDR3aa: CAISESGVTNTEAFF

v_gene: TRBV18
j_gene: TRBJ2-4
abundance: -
d_gene: TRBD1
CDR3nt: TGTGCCAGCTCACCACCGGACAGGCGGACAGCCATTCAGTACTTC
CDR3aa: CASSPPDRRTAIQYF

v_gene: TRBV2
j_gene: TRBJ2-3
abundance: -
d_gene: -
CDR3nt: TGTGCCAGCAGTGAAGCGGGGACGGTGACAGATACGCAGTATTTT
CDR3aa: CASSEAGTVTDTQYF

v_gene: TRBV2
j_gene: TRBJ1-1
abundance: -
d_gene: -
CDR3nt: TGTGCCAGCAGTGAAGCGAGGCAGGGGCTTGAAGCTTTCTTT
CDR3aa: CASSEARQGLEAFF